Presented here are 3 T cell receptor beta chains from one specimen sequenced in a study of cytotoxic CD8 clonotypes in ibrutinib-treated CLL (dated by TCRdb to the early 2020s). Libraries were made using the immunoSEQ multiplex PCR assay. TCRdb carries this immuneACCESS record with in-frame sequences only. Its versions omit some clonotypes, under half of them owing to an unresolved V gene in the studies checked, with the rest unexplained. This sample gives about 84,000 clones in total; roughly 84% of them show up just once. Of the sample, around 5% falls within the top ten clones. Sequenced material: PBMCs, taken before ibrutinib treatment. Receptors were obtained from a human donor with chronic lymphocytic leukemia.

The J gene is TRBJ2-2, the V gene TRBV5-1; D may be TRBD1 (6 bases). The CDR3 runs 16 residues. Trimming shortened V by 4 bases and J by 2 bases, and 15 bases separated the two germline ends. CDR1 and CDR2 from the germline V gene are SGHRS and YFSETQ. CDR3: CASSDGQPINTGELFF. The CDR3 region has the DNA TGCGCCAGCAGCGATGGACAGCCGATTAACACCGGGGAGCTGTTTTTT.

V is TRBV27 and J is TRBJ2-7, with TRBD1 identical over 7 bases. The CDR3 spans 17 residues. From germline, CDR1 is MNHEY and CDR2 SMNVEV (reference sequence). V lost 5 bases to trimming and J lost 2 bases; unmatched junction nucleotides: 15. CDR3 sequence: CASSTTARDSVPYEQYF. The CDR3 DNA follows: TGTGCCAGCAGTACCACCGCCCGGGACAGTGTCCCCTACGAGCAGTACTTC.

J is TRBJ2-7 and V is TRBV4-3; D gene ambiguous. The germline V gene has CDR1 LGHNA and CDR2 YSLEER. V lost 0 bases and J 5 bases, leaving 14 bases between the germline ends. The CDR3 runs 15 residues. Written as DNA, the CDR3 is TGCGCCAGCAGCCAAGATATGATCAGTGGTCACGAGCAGTACTTC. This codes for CASSQDMISGHEQYF.